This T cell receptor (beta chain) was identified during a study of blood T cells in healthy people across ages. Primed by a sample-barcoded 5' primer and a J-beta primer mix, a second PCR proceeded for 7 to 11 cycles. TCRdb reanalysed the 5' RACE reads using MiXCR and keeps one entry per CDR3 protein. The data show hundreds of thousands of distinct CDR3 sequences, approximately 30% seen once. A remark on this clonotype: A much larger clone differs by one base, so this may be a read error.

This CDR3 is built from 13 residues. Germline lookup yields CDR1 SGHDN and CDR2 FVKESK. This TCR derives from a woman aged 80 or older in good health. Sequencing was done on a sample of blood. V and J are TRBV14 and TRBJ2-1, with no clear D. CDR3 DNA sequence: TGTGCCAGCGGCCAACAGTCCTACAATGAGCAGTTCTTC. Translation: CASGQQSYNEQFF.